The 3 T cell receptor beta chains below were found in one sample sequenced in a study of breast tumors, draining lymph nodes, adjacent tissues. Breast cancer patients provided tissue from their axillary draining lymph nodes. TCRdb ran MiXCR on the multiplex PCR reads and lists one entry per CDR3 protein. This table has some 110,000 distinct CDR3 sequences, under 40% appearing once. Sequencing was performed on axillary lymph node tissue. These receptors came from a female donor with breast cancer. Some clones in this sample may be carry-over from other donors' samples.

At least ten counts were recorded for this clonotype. The CDR3 sequence: CASSQNTGELFF. For the CDR3, the DNA is TGTGCCAGCAGCCAGAACACCGGGGAGCTGTTTTTT. The chain uses TRBV11-3 and TRBJ2-2; D is ambiguous. Germline CDR1 and CDR2: SGHNT and YENEEA. The CDR3 has 12 residues. With 5 bases removed from V and 1 base from J, the gap between germline ends came to 2 bases.

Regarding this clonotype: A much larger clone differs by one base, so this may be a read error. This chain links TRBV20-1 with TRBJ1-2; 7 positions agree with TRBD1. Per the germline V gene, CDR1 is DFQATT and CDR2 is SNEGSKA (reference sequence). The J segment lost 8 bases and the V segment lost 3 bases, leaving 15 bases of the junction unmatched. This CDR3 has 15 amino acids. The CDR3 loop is CSASLEHGQAAGYTF. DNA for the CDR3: TGCAGTGCTAGTTTGGAGCATGGACAGGCAGCCGGCTACACCTTC.

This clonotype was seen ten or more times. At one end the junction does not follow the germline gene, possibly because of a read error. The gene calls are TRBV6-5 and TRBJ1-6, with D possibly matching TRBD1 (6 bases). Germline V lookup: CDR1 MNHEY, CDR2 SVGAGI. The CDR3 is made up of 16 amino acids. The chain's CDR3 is CASSHSIPGVNSPLHF. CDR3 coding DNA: TGTGCCAGCAGTCACTCGATCCCAGGGGTTAATTCACCCCTCCACTTT.